This TCR beta chain was documented in a study of cytomegalovirus exposure and HLA in healthy donors. The CDR3 extends over 15 amino acids. The J segment lost 5 bases and the V segment lost 5 bases, leaving 9 bases of the junction unmatched. From germline, CDR1 is SEHNR and CDR2 FQNEAQ (reference sequence). PCR was performed using 60 Vbeta and 13 Jbeta primers. Only in-frame clones appear in the TCRdb table, and some are missing; sequencing was by immunoSEQ multiplex PCR. The sample includes roughly 78,000 clones. The chain combines TRBV7-9 with TRBJ1-1; TRBD1 aligns across 9 bases. The specimen was PBMCs. The clonotype originates from a boy aged 5-17 years in good health and CMV-seronegative. The DNA of the CDR3 is TGTGCCAGCAGCGCATACCGGGACAGGGAGACTGAAGCTTTCTTT. This codes for CASSAYRDRETEAFF.